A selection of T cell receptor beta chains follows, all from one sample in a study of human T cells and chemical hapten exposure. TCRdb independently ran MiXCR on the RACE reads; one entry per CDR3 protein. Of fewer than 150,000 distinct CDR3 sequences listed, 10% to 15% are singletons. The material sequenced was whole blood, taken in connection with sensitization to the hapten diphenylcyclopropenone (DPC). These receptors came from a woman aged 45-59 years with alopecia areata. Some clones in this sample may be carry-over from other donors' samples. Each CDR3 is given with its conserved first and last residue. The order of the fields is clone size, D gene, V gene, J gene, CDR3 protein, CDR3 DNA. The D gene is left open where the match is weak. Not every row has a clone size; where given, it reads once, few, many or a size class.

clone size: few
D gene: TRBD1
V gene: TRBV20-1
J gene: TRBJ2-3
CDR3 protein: CSATGTGISTDTQYF
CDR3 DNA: TGCAGTGCTACCGGGACAGGGATATCGACAGATACGCAGTATTTT

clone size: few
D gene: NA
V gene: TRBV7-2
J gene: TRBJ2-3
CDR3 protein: CASSQTSWKDTQYF
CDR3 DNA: TGTGCCAGCAGCCAAACTTCCTGGAAAGATACGCAGTATTTT

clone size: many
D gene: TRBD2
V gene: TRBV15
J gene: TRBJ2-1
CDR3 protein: CATSRESGTYNEQFF
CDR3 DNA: TGTGCCACCAGCAGAGAGAGCGGGACTTACAATGAGCAGTTCTTC

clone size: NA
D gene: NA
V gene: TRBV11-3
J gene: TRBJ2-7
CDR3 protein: CASSFQQGGPYEQYF
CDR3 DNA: TGTGCCAGCAGCTTCCAGCAAGGAGGCCCCTACGAGCAGTACTTC

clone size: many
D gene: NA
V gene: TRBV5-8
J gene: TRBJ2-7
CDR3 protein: CASSEPGVKAYEQYF
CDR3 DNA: TGTGCCAGCAGCGAGCCGGGGGTAAAGGCCTACGAGCAGTACTTC

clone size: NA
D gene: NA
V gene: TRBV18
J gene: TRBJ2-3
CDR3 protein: CASSPRAGPGPDTQYF
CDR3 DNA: TGTGCCAGCTCACCACGGGCAGGGCCAGGCCCAGATACGCAGTATTTT

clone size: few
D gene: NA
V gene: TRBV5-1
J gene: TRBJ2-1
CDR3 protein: CASSSLPTTAEQFF
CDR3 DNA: TGCGCCAGCAGCTCCCTCCCCACCACGGCTGAGCAGTTCTTC

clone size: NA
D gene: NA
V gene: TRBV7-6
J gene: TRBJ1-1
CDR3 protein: CASSPKIWGPNTEAFF
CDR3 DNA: TGTGCCAGCAGCCCCAAGATATGGGGTCCGAACACTGAAGCTTTCTTT

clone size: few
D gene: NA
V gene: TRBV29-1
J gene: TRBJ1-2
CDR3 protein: CSVDYNYGYTF
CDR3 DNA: TGCAGCGTCGATTATAACTATGGCTACACCTTC

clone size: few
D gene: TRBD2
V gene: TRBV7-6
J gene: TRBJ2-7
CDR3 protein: CASSLLSGSDEQYF
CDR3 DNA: TGTGCCAGCAGCTTATTGAGCGGGAGTGACGAGCAGTACTTC

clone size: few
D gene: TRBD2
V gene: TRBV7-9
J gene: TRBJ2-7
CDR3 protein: CASRGGTYEQYF
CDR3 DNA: TGTGCCAGCCGCGGGGGGACTTACGAGCAGTACTTC

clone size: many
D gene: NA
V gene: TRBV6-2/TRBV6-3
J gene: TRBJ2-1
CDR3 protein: CASRGYNEQFF
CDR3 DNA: TGTGCCAGCAGAGGGTATAATGAGCAGTTCTTC

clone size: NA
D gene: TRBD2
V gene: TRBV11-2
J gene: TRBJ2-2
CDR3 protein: CASSSQGSGSMAGELFF
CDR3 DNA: TGTGCCAGCAGCTCCCAAGGTAGCGGGAGTATGGCCGGGGAGCTGTTTTTT

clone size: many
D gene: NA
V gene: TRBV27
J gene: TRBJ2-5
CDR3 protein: CASSLYGRSGDGETQYF
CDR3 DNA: TGTGCCAGCAGTTTATACGGGCGGTCAGGGGACGGTGAGACCCAGTACTTC

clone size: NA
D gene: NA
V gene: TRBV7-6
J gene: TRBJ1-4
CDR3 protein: CASSRPRGSATNEKLFF
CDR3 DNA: TGTGCCAGCAGCCGACCTAGGGGTTCAGCAACTAATGAAAAACTGTTTTTT

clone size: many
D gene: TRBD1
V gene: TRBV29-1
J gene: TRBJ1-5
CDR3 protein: CSAGTGSNQPQHF
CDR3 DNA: TGCAGCGCGGGGACAGGGAGCAATCAGCCCCAGCATTTT

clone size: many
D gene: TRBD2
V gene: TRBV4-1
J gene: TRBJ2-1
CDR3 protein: CASSQGPGLGSHEQFF
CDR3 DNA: TGCGCCAGCAGCCAAGGCCCGGGACTAGGGTCTCATGAGCAGTTCTTC

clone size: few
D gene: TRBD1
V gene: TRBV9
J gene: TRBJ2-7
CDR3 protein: CASSGDRAPEQYF
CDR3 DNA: TGTGCCAGCAGCGGGGACAGGGCCCCCGAGCAGTACTTC

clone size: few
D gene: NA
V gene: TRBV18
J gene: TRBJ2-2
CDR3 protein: CASSPLTQGAGELFF
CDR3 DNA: TGTGCCAGCTCACCGCTGACTCAGGGTGCCGGGGAGCTGTTTTTT

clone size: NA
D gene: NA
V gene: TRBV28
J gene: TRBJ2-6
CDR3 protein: CASTIGTRATGANVLTF
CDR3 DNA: TGTGCCAGCACGATCGGGACCAGGGCCACTGGGGCCAACGTCCTGACTTTC

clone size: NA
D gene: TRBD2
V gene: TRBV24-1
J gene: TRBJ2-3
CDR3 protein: CATGGSGRSTDTQYF
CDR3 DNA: TGTGCCACCGGTGGGAGCGGGAGGAGCACAGATACGCAGTATTTT

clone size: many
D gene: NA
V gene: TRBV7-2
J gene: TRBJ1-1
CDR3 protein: CASSTTGRTEAFF
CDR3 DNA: TGTGCCAGCAGCACTACAGGCCGGACTGAAGCTTTCTTT

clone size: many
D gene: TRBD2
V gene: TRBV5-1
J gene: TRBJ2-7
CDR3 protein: CASSRTSGTNEQYF
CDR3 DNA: TGCGCCAGCAGCCGGACTAGCGGGACCAACGAGCAGTACTTC

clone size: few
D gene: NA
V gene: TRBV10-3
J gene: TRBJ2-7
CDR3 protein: CAISLGDEQYF
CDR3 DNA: TGTGCCATCAGCCTAGGGGACGAGCAGTACTTC

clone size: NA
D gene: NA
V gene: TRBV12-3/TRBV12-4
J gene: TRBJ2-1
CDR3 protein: CASSRQVFEQFF
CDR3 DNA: TGTGCCAGCAGTAGACAGGTTTTTGAGCAGTTCTTC